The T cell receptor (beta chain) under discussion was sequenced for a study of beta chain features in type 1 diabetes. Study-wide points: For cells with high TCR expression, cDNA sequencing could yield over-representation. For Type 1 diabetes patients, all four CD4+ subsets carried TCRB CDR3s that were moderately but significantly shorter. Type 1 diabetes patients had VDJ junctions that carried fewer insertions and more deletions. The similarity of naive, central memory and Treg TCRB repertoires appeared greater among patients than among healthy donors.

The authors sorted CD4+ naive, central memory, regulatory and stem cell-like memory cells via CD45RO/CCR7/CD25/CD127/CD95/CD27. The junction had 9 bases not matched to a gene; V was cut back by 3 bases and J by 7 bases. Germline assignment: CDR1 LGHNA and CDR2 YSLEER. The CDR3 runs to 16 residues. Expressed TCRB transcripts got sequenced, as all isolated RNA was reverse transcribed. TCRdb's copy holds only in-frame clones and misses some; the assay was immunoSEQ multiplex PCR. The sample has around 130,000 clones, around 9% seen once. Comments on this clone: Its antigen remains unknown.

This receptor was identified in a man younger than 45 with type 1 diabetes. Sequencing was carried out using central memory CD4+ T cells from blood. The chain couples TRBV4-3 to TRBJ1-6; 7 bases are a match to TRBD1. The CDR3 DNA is TGCGCCAGCAGCCAGGACTCGACAGGGCTGAATTCACCCCTCCACTTT. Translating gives CASSQDSTGLNSPLHF.